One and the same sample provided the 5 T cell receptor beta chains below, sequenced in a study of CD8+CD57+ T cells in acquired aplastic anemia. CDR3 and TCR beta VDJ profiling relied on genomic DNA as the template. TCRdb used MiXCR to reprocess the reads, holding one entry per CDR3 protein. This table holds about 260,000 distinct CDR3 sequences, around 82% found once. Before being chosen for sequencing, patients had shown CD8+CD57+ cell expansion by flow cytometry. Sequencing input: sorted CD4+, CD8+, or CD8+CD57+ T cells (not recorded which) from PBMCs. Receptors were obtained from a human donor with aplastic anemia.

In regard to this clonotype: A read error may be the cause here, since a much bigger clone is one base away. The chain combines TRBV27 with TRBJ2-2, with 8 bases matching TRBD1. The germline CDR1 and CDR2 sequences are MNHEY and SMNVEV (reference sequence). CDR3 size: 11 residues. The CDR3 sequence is CASKFTGGLFF. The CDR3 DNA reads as TGTGCCAGCAAGTTCACAGGGGGGCTGTTTTTT.

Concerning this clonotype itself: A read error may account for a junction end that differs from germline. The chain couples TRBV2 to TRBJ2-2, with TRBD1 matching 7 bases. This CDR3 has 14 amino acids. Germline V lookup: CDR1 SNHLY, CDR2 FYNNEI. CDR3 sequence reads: CASSVHRGSSAYNF. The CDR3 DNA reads TGTGCCAGCAGCGTGCACAGGGGCTCGAGCGCCTATAATTTT.

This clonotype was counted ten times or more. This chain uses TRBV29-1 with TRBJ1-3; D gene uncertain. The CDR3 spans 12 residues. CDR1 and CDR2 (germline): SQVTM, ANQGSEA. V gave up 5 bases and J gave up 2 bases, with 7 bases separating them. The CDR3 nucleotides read TGCAGCGTTTCTGAAACTGGAAACACCATATATTTT. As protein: CSVSETGNTIYF.

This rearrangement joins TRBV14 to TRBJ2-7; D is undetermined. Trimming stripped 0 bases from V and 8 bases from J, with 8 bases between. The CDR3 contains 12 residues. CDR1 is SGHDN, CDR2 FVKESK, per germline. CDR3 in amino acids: CASSQDRRKQYF. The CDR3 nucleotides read TGTGCCAGCAGCCAAGACAGGCGGAAGCAGTACTTC.

In DNA form, the CDR3 reads TGTGCCAGCAGCCACGAGCAGTTCGTC. Translation gives CASSHEQFV. The chain employs TRBV7-2 and TRBJ2-7; D gene uncertain. CDR1 and CDR2 (germline): SGHTA, FQGNSA. This CDR3 has 9 residues.